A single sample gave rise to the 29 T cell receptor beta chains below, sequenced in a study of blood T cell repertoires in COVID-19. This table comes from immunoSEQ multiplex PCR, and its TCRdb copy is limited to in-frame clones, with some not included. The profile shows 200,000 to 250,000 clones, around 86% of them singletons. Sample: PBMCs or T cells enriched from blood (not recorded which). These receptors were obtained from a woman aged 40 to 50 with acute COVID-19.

In DNA, the CDR3 is TGTGCCAGTAGTACTAAAGGGGGCACTGAAGCTTTCTTT. This sequence encodes CASSTKGGTEAFF. V is TRBV19 and J is TRBJ1-1; D is perhaps TRBD1 (6 bases). In germline, CDR1 is LNHDA, CDR2 SQIVND (reference sequence). The CDR3 runs to 13 residues. V lost 4 bases to trimming and J lost 4 bases, with 10 bases between them.

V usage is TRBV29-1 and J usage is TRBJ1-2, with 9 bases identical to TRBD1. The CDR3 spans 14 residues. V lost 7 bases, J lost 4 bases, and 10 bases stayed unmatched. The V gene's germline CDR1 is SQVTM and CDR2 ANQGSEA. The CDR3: CSAMGGQGGYGYTF. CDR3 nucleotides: TGCAGCGCAATGGGGGGACAGGGTGGCTATGGCTACACCTTC.

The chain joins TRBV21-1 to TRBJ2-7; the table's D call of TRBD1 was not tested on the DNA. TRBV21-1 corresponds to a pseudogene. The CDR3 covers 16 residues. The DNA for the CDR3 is TGTGCCAGCACCTATACCGGGACACCTTTCTCACACGAGCAGTACGTC. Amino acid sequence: CASTYTGTPFSHEQYV.

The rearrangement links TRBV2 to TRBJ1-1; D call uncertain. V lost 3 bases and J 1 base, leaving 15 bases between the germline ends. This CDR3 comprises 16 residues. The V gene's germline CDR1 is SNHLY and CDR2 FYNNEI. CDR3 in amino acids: CASSEQRGKGNTEAFF. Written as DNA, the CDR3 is TGTGCCAGCAGTGAGCAAAGAGGGAAGGGGAACACTGAAGCTTTCTTT.

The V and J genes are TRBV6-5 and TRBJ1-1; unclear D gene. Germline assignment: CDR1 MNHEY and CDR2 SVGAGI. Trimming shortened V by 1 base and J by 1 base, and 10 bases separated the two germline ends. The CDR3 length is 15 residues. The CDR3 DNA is TGTGCCAGCAGTTACTTCCCGAGGAGGAACACTGAAGCTTTCTTT. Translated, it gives CASSYFPRRNTEAFF.

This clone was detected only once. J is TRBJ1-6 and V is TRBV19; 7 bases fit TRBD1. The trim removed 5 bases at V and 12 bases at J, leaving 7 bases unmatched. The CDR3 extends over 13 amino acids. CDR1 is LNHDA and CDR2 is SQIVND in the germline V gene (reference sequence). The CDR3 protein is CASSGDSIGPLHF. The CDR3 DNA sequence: TGTGCCAGTAGTGGGGACAGTATTGGACCCCTCCACTTT.

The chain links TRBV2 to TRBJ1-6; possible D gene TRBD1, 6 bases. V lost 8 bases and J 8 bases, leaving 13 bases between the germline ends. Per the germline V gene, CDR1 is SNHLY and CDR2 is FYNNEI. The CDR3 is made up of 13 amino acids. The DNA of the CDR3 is TGTGCCAGCGAAAGGGACAACTATTCACCCCTCCACTTT. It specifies CASERDNYSPLHF. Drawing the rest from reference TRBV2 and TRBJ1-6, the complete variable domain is EPEVTQTPSHQVTQMGQEVILRCVPISNHLYFYWYRQILGQKVEFLVSFYNNEISEKSEIFDDQFSVERPDGSNFTLKIRSTKLEDSAMYFCASERDNYSPLHFGNGTRLTVT.

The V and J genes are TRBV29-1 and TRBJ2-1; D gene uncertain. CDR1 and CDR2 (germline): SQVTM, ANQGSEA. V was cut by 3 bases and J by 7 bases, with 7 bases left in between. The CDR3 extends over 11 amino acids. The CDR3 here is CSVEVRNEQFF. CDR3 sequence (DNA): TGCAGCGTTGAGGTGAGGAATGAGCAGTTCTTC.

The CDR3 sequence: CASSLALGGQGASQYF. The CDR3 DNA reads TGTGCCAGCAGCTTAGCTCTTGGAGGACAGGGAGCGTCCCAGTACTTC. V and J are TRBV7-6 and TRBJ2-5; 8 bases match TRBD1. J lost 9 bases, V lost 0 bases, and 12 bases had no gene match. This CDR3 comprises 16 residues. Germline values: CDR1 SGHVS, CDR2 FNYEAQ.

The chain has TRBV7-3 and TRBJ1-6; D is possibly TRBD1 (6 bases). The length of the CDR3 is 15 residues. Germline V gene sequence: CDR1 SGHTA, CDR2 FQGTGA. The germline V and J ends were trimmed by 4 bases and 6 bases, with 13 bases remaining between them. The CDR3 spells CASSYDRNPNSPLHF. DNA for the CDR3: TGTGCCAGCAGCTACGACAGGAATCCTAATTCACCCCTCCACTTT.

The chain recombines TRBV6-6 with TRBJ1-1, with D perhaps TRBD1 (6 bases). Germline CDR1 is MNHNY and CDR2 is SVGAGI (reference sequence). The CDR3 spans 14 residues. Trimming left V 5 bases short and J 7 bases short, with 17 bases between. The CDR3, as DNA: TGTGCCAGCAGTAACACAGGGTTTTTCCATGAAGCTTTCTTT. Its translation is CASSNTGFFHEAFF.

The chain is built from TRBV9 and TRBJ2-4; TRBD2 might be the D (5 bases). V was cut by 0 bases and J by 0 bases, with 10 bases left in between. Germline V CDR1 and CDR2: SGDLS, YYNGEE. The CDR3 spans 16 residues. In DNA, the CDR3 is TGTGCCAGCAGCGTAGTCCCCGGACTAGCCAAAAACATTCAGTACTTC. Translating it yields CASSVVPGLAKNIQYF.

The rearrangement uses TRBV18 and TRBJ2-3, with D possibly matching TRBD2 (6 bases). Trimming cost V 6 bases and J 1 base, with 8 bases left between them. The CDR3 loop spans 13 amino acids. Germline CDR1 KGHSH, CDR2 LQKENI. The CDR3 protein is CASSERGTDTQYF. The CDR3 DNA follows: TGTGCCAGCTCCGAGCGGGGCACAGATACGCAGTATTTT.

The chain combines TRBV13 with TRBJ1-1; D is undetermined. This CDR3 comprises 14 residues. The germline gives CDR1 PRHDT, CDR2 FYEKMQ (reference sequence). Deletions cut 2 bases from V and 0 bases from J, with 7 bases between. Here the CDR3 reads CASSLNKMNTEAFF. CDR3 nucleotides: TGTGCCAGCAGCTTAAACAAGATGAACACTGAAGCTTTCTTT. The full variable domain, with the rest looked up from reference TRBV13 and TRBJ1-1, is AAGVIQSPRHLIKEKRETATLKCYPIPRHDTVYWYQQGPGQDPQFLISFYEKMQSDKGSIPDRFSAQQFSDYHSELNMSSLELGDSALYFCASSLNKMNTEAFFGQGTRLTVV.

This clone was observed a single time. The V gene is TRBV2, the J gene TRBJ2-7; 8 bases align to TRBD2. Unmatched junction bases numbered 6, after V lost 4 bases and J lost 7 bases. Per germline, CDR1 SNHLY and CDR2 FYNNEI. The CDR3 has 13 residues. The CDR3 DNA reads TGTGCCAGCAGTGCGTACCGGGGGGGGGAGCAGTACGTC. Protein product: CASSAYRGGEQYV.

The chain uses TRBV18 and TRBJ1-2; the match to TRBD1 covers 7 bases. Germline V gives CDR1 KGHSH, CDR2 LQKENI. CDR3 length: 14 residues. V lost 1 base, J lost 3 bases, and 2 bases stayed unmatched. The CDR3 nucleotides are TGTGCCAGCTCACCACGGACAGGAGACTATGGCTACACCTTC. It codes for CASSPRTGDYGYTF.

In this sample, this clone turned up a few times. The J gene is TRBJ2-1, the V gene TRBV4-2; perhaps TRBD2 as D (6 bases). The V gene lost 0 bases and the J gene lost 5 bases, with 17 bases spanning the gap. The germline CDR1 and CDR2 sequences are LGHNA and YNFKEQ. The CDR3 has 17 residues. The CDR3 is CASSQDSSNGRNNEQFF. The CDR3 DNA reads TGTGCCAGCAGCCAAGATTCCTCTAACGGGAGAAACAATGAGCAGTTCTTC.

The CDR3 nucleotides read TGTGCCTGGAGCCCAGGACAGACTATGATCGGCTACACCTTC. Protein sequence: CAWSPGQTMIGYTF. The chain has TRBV30 and TRBJ1-2; D is perhaps TRBD1 (6 bases). CDR1 is GTSNPN, CDR2 SVGIG, per germline (reference sequence). This CDR3 has 14 amino acids. Trimming left V 3 bases short and J 8 bases short, with 19 bases between.

CDR3 sequence reads: CASSQDTSQETQYF. The CDR3 bases are TGTGCCAGCAGCCAAGATACTAGTCAAGAGACCCAGTACTTC. The J gene is TRBJ2-5, the V gene TRBV4-2; weak D call: TRBD2 (5 bases). CDR1 is LGHNA, CDR2 YNFKEQ, per germline. V gave up 0 bases and J gave up 2 bases, with 7 bases separating them. This CDR3 is built from 14 residues.

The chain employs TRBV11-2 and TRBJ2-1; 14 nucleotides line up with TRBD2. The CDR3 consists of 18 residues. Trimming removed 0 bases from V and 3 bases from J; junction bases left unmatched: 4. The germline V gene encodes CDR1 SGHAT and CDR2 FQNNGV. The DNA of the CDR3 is TGTGCCAGCAGCTTAGACGGGACTAGCGGGGGTTACTACAATGAGCAGTTCTTC. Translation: CASSLDGTSGGYYNEQFF.

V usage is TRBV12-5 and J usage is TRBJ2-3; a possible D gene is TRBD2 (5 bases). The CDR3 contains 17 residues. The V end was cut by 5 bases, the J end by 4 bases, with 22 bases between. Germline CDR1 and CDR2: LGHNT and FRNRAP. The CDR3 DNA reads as TGTGCTAGTGGTCCCCAGAAGGACTCTCTTTGGTCAGATACGCAGTATTTT. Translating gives CASGPQKDSLWSDTQYF. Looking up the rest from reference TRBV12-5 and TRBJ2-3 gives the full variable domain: DARVTQTPRHKVTEMGQEVTMRCQPILGHNTVFWYRQTMMQGLELLAYFRNRAPLDDSGMPKDRFSAEMPDATLATLKIQPSEPRDSAVYFCASGPQKDSLWSDTQYFGPGTRLTVL.

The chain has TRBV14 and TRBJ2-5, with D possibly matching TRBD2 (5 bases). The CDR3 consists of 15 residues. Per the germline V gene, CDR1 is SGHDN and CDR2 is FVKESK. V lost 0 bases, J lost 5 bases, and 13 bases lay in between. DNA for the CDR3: TGTGCCAGCAGCCAAGAACGGACCCGAGGGGAGACCCAGTACTTC. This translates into CASSQERTRGETQYF.

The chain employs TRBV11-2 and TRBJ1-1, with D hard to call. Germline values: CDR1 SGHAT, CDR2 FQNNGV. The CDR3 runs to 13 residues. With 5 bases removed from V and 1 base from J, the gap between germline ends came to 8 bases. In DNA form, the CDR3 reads TGTGCCAGCAGCGCAACAGAGAACACTGAAGCTTTCTTT. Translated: CASSATENTEAFF.

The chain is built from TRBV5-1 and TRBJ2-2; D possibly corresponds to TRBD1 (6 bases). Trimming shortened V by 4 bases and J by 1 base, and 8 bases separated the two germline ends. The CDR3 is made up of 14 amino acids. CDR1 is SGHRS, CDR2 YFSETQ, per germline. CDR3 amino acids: CASSTGQNTGELFF. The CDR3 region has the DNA TGCGCCAGCAGCACGGGACAGAACACCGGGGAGCTGTTTTTT.

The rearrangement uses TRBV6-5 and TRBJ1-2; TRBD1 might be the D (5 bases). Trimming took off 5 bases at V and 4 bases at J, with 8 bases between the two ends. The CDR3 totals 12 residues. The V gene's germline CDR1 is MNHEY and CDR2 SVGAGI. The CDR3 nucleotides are TGTGCCAGCAGTCCAGGGTTCTATGGCTACACCTTC. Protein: CASSPGFYGYTF.

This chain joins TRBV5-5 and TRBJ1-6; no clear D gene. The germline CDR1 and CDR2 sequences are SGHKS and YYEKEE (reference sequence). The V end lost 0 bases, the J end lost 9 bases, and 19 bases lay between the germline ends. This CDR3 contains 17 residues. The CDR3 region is CASSLAGVSRLGSPLHF. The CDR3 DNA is TGTGCCAGCAGCTTGGCCGGGGTTAGTCGTTTGGGTTCACCCCTCCACTTT.

The CDR3 coding sequence is TGTGCCAGTAGTCAGAAGCCCTGGGCAGACCGTGAAGCTTTCTTT. Protein sequence: CASSQKPWADREAFF. This rearrangement joins TRBV19 to TRBJ1-1; D uncertain. The germline V gene encodes CDR1 LNHDA and CDR2 SQIVND (reference sequence). This CDR3 region has 15 residues. The germline V and J ends were trimmed by 5 bases and 7 bases, with 20 bases remaining between them.

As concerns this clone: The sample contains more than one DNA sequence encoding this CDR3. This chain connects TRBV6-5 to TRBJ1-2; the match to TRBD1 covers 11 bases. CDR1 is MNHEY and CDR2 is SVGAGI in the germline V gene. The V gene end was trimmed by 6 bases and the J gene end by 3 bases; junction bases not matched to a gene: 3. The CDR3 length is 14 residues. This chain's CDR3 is CASSQGQGDYGYTF. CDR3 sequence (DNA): TGTGCCAGCAGCCAGGGACAGGGGGACTATGGCTACACCTTC.

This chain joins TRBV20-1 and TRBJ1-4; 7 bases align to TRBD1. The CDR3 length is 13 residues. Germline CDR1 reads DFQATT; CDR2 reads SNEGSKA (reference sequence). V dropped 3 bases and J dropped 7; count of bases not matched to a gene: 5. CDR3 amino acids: CSASEGAREKLFF. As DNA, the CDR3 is TGCAGTGCTAGTGAGGGGGCTCGTGAAAAACTGTTTTTT.